Included here is one T cell receptor beta chain sequence, with context. The entry originates in a study of blood T cell repertoires in COVID-19. For the study at large: Cohort 3 donors counted as recovered after two negative PCRs, clearance, or resolved symptoms.

The CDR3 totals 17 residues. Self-reported history from a screening survey and questionnaire set each donor's cohort. In the original analysis: The assay estimated nucleated cells by amplifying reference gene primers. Clones were read by immunoSEQ multiplex PCR, and TCRdb kept only the in-frame ones, dropping some. The D gene and trimming were derived from the DNA, and the V and J assignments and clone size from that table. The data contain approximately 360,000 clones, around 87% of them seen just once; the ten biggest clones take up more than 1.5%. The sample consisted of PBMCs or T cells enriched from blood (not recorded which). The chain combines TRBV1 with TRBJ2-1; the table names TRBD2, a call not compared with the DNA. TRBV1 counts as a pseudogene. The receptor's source is a man in his forties in a cohort exposed to, infected with or recovered from COVID-19 (not recorded which). CDR3 amino acids: CTSSQEESGRRVNEQFF. The CDR3 DNA reads as TGCACCAGCAGCCAAGAGGAGAGCGGGAGAAGGGTCAATGAGCAGTTCTTC.